This TCR beta chain was sequenced for a study of blood T cells in healthy people across ages. Broader study findings: Observed TCR beta diversity per million T cells went down as age went up. This fall followed a roughly linear course with age. Naive CD4+ cells and diversity were both higher in long-lived donors than in aged donors. One million T cells yielded diversity estimates that were considered underestimates.

V shed 5 bases and J shed 3 bases, with 15 bases lying between them. The CDR3 is 15 residues long. With regard to this clonotype: Its matching antigen is unknown.

A second PCR of about 7 to 11 cycles used a sample-barcoded 5' primer and a J-beta primer mix. Every cDNA molecule bore a tag from a template-switch adaptor containing 12 random nucleotides. TCRdb re-derived calls from the 5' RACE reads in MiXCR, one entry per CDR3 protein. The table lists roughly 1.9 million distinct CDR3 sequences, about 39% of them singletons. The source material was blood. The sequence came from a human donor in good health. The chain is built from TRBV12-3 or TRBV12-4 and TRBJ2-3; a possible D gene is TRBD2 (5 bases). The CDR3 region is CASSVTSRGTDTQYF. Here the CDR3 DNA reads TGTGCCAGCAGTGTCACTAGTCGGGGAACAGATACGCAGTATTTT.